These 20 T cell receptor beta chains were sequenced from one sample in a study of blood T cell repertoires in COVID-19. Some clones are missing from TCRdb's copy, which holds only in-frame ones; the method was immunoSEQ multiplex PCR. Of approximately 200,000 clones listed, about 80% are singletons. Sequencing was done on a sample of peripheral blood. The origin of the receptors is a woman aged 30 to 39 who had recovered from COVID-19.

The chain links TRBV18 to TRBJ2-1; 9 positions agree with TRBD1. V dropped 4 bases and J dropped 1; count of bases not matched to a gene: 11. The CDR3 is 18 amino acids. CDR1 is KGHSH and CDR2 is LQKENI in the germline V gene. Here the CDR3 reads CASSQSQGQGSSYNEQFF. In DNA, the CDR3 is TGTGCCAGCTCACAGTCGCAGGGACAGGGAAGTTCCTACAATGAGCAGTTCTTC.

The gene calls are TRBV5-5 and TRBJ2-5; TRBD2 aligns across 13 bases. The CDR3 is 16 residues long. Germline V CDR1 and CDR2: SGHKS, YYEKEE (reference sequence). The trim removed 5 bases at V and 2 bases at J, leaving 6 bases unmatched. The CDR3 spells CASRRTSGSGQETQYF. DNA of the CDR3: TGTGCCAGCAGGCGGACTAGCGGGAGTGGGCAAGAGACCCAGTACTTC.

The rearrangement uses TRBV11-2 and TRBJ2-5, with TRBD1 matching over 7 bases. Looked up from germline, CDR1 is SGHAT and CDR2 is FQNNGV. The trim removed 5 bases at V and 0 bases at J, leaving 12 bases unmatched. CDR3 length equals 17 residues. CDR3 in amino acids: CASSVEPGDRDQETQYF. In nucleotides, the CDR3 is TGTGCCAGCAGCGTCGAACCGGGCGACAGGGACCAAGAGACCCAGTACTTC.

This clone appeared once. CDR3 sequence: CASSRYTTSYEQYF. The CDR3 region has the DNA TGTGCCAGCAGCCGGTATACTACCTCCTACGAGCAGTACTTC. The chain carries TRBV5-6 and TRBJ2-7; D unclear. The CDR3 is 14 amino acids. Germline lookup yields CDR1 SGHDT and CDR2 YYEEEE. Trimming removed 4 bases from V and 0 bases from J, with 11 bases in between. The whole variable domain, filled in from reference TRBV5-6 and TRBJ2-7, reads DAGVTQSPTHLIKTRGQQVTLRCSPKSGHDTVSWYQQALGQGPQFIFQYYEEEERQRGNFPDRFSGHQFPNYSSELNVNALLLGDSALYLCASSRYTTSYEQYFGPGTRLTVT.

This clone occurred a few times. This chain uses TRBV6-1 with TRBJ2-7, with TRBD1 matching over 7 bases. The germline CDR1 and CDR2 sequences are MNHNS and SASEGT. The V and J ends lost 0 bases and 9 bases, in that order; junction bases with no gene match: 5. This CDR3 region has 13 residues. CDR3 sequence (DNA): TGTGCCAGCAGTGAAGCTTCAACAGGGGCGCAGTACTTC. This gives the protein CASSEASTGAQYF.

This clone was recorded only once. The genes are TRBV11-2 and TRBJ2-1; unclear D gene. The CDR3 covers 12 residues. The germline V gene encodes CDR1 SGHAT and CDR2 FQNNGV. Trimming shortened V by 0 bases and J by 11 bases, and 8 bases separated the two germline ends. The CDR3 spells CASSLDTEKQFF. The CDR3 DNA reads as TGTGCCAGCAGCTTAGATACAGAAAAGCAGTTCTTC.

This clone was picked up many times. The chain joins TRBV7-6 to TRBJ2-1; weak D call: TRBD2 (6 bases). From germline, CDR1 is SGHVS and CDR2 FNYEAQ. V lost 3 bases, J lost 1 base, and 13 bases lay in between. The CDR3 is 16 residues long. CDR3 nucleotides: TGTGCCAGCAGCTTCCTAACGGGAGATTCCTACAATGAGCAGTTCTTC. Its translation is CASSFLTGDSYNEQFF.

The chain has TRBV7-9 and TRBJ1-5; D is uncertain. Trimming stripped 1 base from V and 4 bases from J, with 8 bases between. Germline CDR1 reads SEHNR; CDR2 reads FQNEAQ (reference sequence). This CDR3 spans 14 amino acids. As DNA, the CDR3 is TGTGCCAGCAGCTTAGGAGGGCTTAATCAGCCCCAGCATTTT. As protein: CASSLGGLNQPQHF.

The chain couples TRBV5-1 to TRBJ2-7, with 7 bases matching TRBD1. With V trimmed by 4 bases and J by 3 bases, 7 bases remained unmatched. CDR1 SGHRS and CDR2 YFSETQ come from the germline V gene. The CDR3 is made up of 14 amino acids. CDR3 in amino acids: CASSVGQEFYEQYF. The CDR3 DNA sequence: TGCGCCAGCAGCGTCGGACAGGAGTTCTACGAGCAGTACTTC. The entire variable domain, with the rest obtained from reference TRBV5-1 and TRBJ2-7, is as follows: KAGVTQTPRYLIKTRGQQVTLSCSPISGHRSVSWYQQTPGQGLQFLFEYFSETQRNKGNFPGRFSGRQFSNSRSEMNVSTLELGDSALYLCASSVGQEFYEQYFGPGTRLTVT.

The genes are TRBV19 and TRBJ2-7; 10 bases are a match to TRBD1. CDR1 LNHDA and CDR2 SQIVND come from the germline V gene (reference sequence). CDR3 length: 14 amino acids. The V and J ends lost 11 bases and 2 bases, in that order; junction bases with no gene match: 9. Here the CDR3 DNA reads TGTGCCGGACTTCCGGGACAGGGGCCCTACGAGCAGTACTTC. Encoded protein: CAGLPGQGPYEQYF.

This chain uses TRBV7-9 with TRBJ2-6, with D possibly being TRBD1 (6 bases). Between the trimmed V and J ends, which lost 6 bases and 1 base, there was a span of 16 bases. CDR3 length: 17 residues. The germline gives CDR1 SEHNR, CDR2 FQNEAQ (reference sequence). The CDR3, as DNA: TGTGCCAGCAGGGTCCTACAGGGTGGATCTGGGGCCAACGTCCTGACTTTC. Protein sequence: CASRVLQGGSGANVLTF.

This clone was seen only once. The genes are TRBV4-1 and TRBJ2-7, with D possibly matching TRBD1 (5 bases). This CDR3 has 15 residues. CDR1 is MGHRA, CDR2 YSYEKL, per germline. Trimming took off 2 bases at V and 5 bases at J, with 16 bases between the two ends. The CDR3 DNA follows: TGCGCCAGCAGCCAACTTGGCCCAGGGCCAGACGAGCAGTACTTC. Its translation: CASSQLGPGPDEQYF.

CDR3 in amino acids: CASSPPDTLNYGYTF. The CDR3 bases are TGTGCCAGCAGCCCACCCGACACGCTCAACTATGGCTACACCTTC. This chain joins TRBV4-2 and TRBJ1-2, with D hard to call. CDR1 is LGHNA, CDR2 YNFKEQ, per germline. This CDR3 is built from 15 residues. The V and J ends lost 4 bases and 2 bases respectively, with 14 bases between them.

V usage is TRBV18 and J usage is TRBJ1-2; 9 bases match TRBD1. The CDR3 sequence is 18 residues long. V was pared by 3 bases and J by 6 bases, with 17 bases of the junction left unmatched. The germline gives CDR1 KGHSH, CDR2 LQKENI. The CDR3 nucleotides read TGTGCCAGCTCACCGACCGTAGAGATTACAGGGGGCGCGAATGGCTACACCTTC. Translating it yields CASSPTVEITGGANGYTF.

The genes are TRBV4-1 and TRBJ1-1, with D uncertain. The CDR3 contains 12 residues. Trimming left V 4 bases short and J 6 bases short, with 9 bases between. The germline V gene encodes CDR1 MGHRA and CDR2 YSYEKL. CDR3: CASSPIGSEAFF. CDR3 sequence (DNA): TGCGCCAGCAGCCCGATCGGTTCTGAAGCTTTCTTT.

The V call is TRBV19, the J call TRBJ2-1; D gene uncertain. Trimming pared 0 bases from V and 6 bases from J, leaving 15 bases between. CDR1 and CDR2 (germline): LNHDA, SQIVND (reference sequence). The CDR3 is 16 residues long. Here the CDR3 DNA reads TGTGCCAGTAGTATAGATCCACCTAGTCGCCCCAATGAGCAGTTCTTC. Translating it yields CASSIDPPSRPNEQFF.

CDR3 sequence reads: CAWTGGHVSQFF. In DNA form, the CDR3 reads TGTGCCTGGACAGGAGGCCATGTCTCCCAGTTCTTC. The chain couples TRBV30 to TRBJ2-1; D perhaps matches TRBD2 (5 bases). This CDR3 region has 12 residues. Per germline, CDR1 GTSNPN and CDR2 SVGIG (reference sequence). Deletions cut 4 bases from V and 13 bases from J, with 17 bases between.

This chain uses TRBV28 with TRBJ2-3, with 11 nucleotides matching TRBD2. The CDR3 is 17 residues long. V trimming: 10 bases; J trimming: 0 bases; junction bases outside the gene matches: 12. Germline V gene lookup returns CDR1 MDHEN and CDR2 SYDVKM. CDR3 nucleotide sequence: TGTGCCACGCTGGGACTAGCGGAGACCGCTAGCACAGATACGCAGTATTTT. It encodes CATLGLAETASTDTQYF.

The chain joins TRBV5-5 to TRBJ1-1; 11 bases are a match to TRBD1. CDR3 length: 16 amino acids. The V gene's germline CDR1 is SGHKS and CDR2 YYEKEE (reference sequence). With 4 bases clipped from V and 4 bases from J, the junction kept 9 bases outside the gene matches. CDR3 amino acids: CASSTLGQGVRTEAFF. In nucleotides, the CDR3 is TGTGCCAGCAGCACCTTGGGACAGGGGGTCCGCACTGAAGCTTTCTTT.

This chain joins TRBV6-4 and TRBJ2-7; 9 bases map to TRBD1. J gave up 7 bases and V 6 bases, and 7 bases lay outside the gene matches. The CDR3 spans 13 residues. The germline V gene encodes CDR1 MRHNA and CDR2 SNTAGT. As DNA, the CDR3 is TGTGCCAGCAGCGGGACAGGGTCTGGAGAGCAGTACTTC. This encodes CASSGTGSGEQYF.